The 26 T cell receptor beta chains in this list originate from one sample, sequenced in a study of a mutant IDH1 vaccine in newly diagnosed glioma. Sample time point: week 23, last vaccination. Vaccine doses each comprised 300 ug of mutant IDH1 20-mer peptide, with topical imiquimod. Sequencing was performed with immunoSEQ multiplex PCR; in TCRdb, only in-frame clones are kept and a portion is missing. The table shows about 65,000 clones, with about 85% occurring only once. Antigens for these TCRs are unknown. The sample consisted of PBMCs, taken from a glioma patient whose treatment included an IDH1 peptide vaccine. The receptors come from a man in his thirties or forties with glioma.

This clone was picked up one time. The sample holds other DNA sequences that translate to the same CDR3. The V gene is TRBV5-1, the J gene TRBJ2-7; 8 bases agree with TRBD1. Germline-derived CDR1 and CDR2 are SGHRS and YFSETQ. The trim removed 1 base at V and 0 bases at J, leaving 3 bases unmatched. The CDR3 loop spans 15 amino acids. CDR3 residues: CASSLRQGHSYEQYF. As DNA, the CDR3 is TGCGCCAGCAGCTTGAGACAGGGGCACTCCTACGAGCAGTACTTC.

The chain employs TRBV28 and TRBJ1-3; possible D gene TRBD1, 6 bases. The CDR3 totals 15 residues. Looked up from germline, CDR1 is MDHEN and CDR2 is SYDVKM. V was trimmed by 5 bases and J by 0 bases, leaving 11 bases between them. The CDR3 DNA reads TGTGCCAGCAGTGAAACAGGGCTCTCTGGAAACACCATATATTTT. It yields the protein CASSETGLSGNTIYF.

The chain is built from TRBV28 and TRBJ1-5; D remains ambiguous. Trimming cost V 1 base and J 6 bases, with 16 bases left between them. The CDR3 is made up of 16 amino acids. Germline loops: CDR1 MDHEN, CDR2 SYDVKM. CDR3 loop: CASSLSTGLRAQPQHF. DNA for the CDR3: TGTGCCAGCAGTTTATCGACCGGGTTGCGAGCTCAGCCCCAGCATTTT.

The gene calls are TRBV15 and TRBJ1-1, with a tentative D call TRBD1 (6 bases). Trimming took off 8 bases at V and 1 base at J, with 11 bases between the two ends. The CDR3 extends over 13 amino acids. Looked up from germline, CDR1 is LNHNV and CDR2 is YYDKDF (reference sequence). The CDR3 DNA reads as TGTGCCACCTGGGGGCAGCAGAACACTGAAGCTTTCTTT. Its translation is CATWGQQNTEAFF.

J is TRBJ2-3 and V is TRBV21-1; no DNA check was done on the table's D call, TRBD1. TRBV21-1 represents a pseudogene. CDR3 length equals 16 residues. The CDR3 region is CASSQGSGASTDTQYF. CDR3 nucleotide sequence: TGTGCCAGCAGCCAGGGGAGCGGTGCTAGCACAGATACGCAGTATTTT.

The J gene is TRBJ2-5, the V gene TRBV4-1; weak D call: TRBD1 (5 bases). The CDR3 has 15 residues. The germline V and J ends were trimmed by 1 base and 4 bases, with 13 bases remaining between them. Germline lookup yields CDR1 MGHRA and CDR2 YSYEKL. CDR3 residues: CASSQGPGQVETQYF. The CDR3 coding sequence is TGCGCCAGCAGCCAAGGTCCAGGGCAGGTAGAGACCCAGTACTTC.

The genes are TRBV4-2 and TRBJ1-2; a possible D gene is TRBD1 (5 bases). The CDR3 consists of 16 residues. CDR1 LGHNA and CDR2 YNFKEQ come from the germline V gene. V was cut by 0 bases and J by 0 bases, with 11 bases left in between. This chain's CDR3 is CASSQDIEGANYGYTF. As DNA, the CDR3 is TGTGCCAGCAGCCAAGATATAGAAGGGGCTAACTATGGCTACACCTTC.

The CDR3 region has the DNA TGTGCCAGTAGTATCAGTAGCCTAGAGCCCGAGCAGTACTTC. Protein product: CASSISSLEPEQYF. The chain has TRBV19 and TRBJ2-7; no clear D gene. CDR3 size: 14 residues. Trimming left V 3 bases short and J 6 bases short, with 15 bases between. The germline CDR1 and CDR2 sequences are LNHDA and SQIVND (reference sequence).

The gene calls are TRBV5-1 and TRBJ2-7; TRBD1 matches at 7 bases. V shed 2 bases and J 3 bases; nucleotides not matched to a gene: 8. CDR1 and CDR2 from the germline V gene are SGHRS and YFSETQ. CDR3 size: 15 residues. The CDR3 sequence is CASSLWDSILYEQYF. Here the CDR3 DNA reads TGCGCCAGCAGCTTATGGGACAGCATCCTCTACGAGCAGTACTTC.

The V gene is TRBV11-2, the J gene TRBJ1-1; perhaps TRBD1 as D (5 bases). This CDR3 comprises 16 residues. The germline V gene encodes CDR1 SGHAT and CDR2 FQNNGV. The ends were cut back, 1 base at V and 4 bases at J, with 16 bases in the middle. CDR3 DNA: TGTGCCAGCAGCTTAGCTGGGACCTCGACTTCCACTGAAGCTTTCTTT. Its translation is CASSLAGTSTSTEAFF.

The J gene is TRBJ2-5, the V gene TRBV28, with D unresolved. The V gene lost 4 bases and the J gene lost 4 bases, with 13 bases spanning the gap. CDR1 is MDHEN, CDR2 SYDVKM, per germline. This CDR3 has 14 amino acids. The CDR3 sequence is CASSSGGPGETQYF. The CDR3 bases are TGTGCCAGCAGTTCCGGTGGTCCTGGAGAGACCCAGTACTTC. Looking up the rest from reference TRBV28 and TRBJ2-5 gives the full variable domain: DVKVTQSSRYLVKRTGEKVFLECVQDMDHENMFWYRQDPGLGLRLIYFSYDVKMKEKGDIPEGYSVSREKKERFSLILESASTNQTSMYLCASSSGGPGETQYFGPGTRLLVL.

For the CDR3, the DNA is TGTGCCAGCAGTTCCCCCTACAGCAGGTCGGACACCGGGGAGCTGTTTTTT. Translated: CASSSPYSRSDTGELFF. The chain has TRBV27 and TRBJ2-2; D not certain. The ends were cut back, 4 bases at V and 3 bases at J, with 18 bases in the middle. CDR3 length: 17 amino acids. The germline V gene has CDR1 MNHEY and CDR2 SMNVEV (reference sequence).

This clone was detected a few times. The chain recombines TRBV7-2 with TRBJ1-1; no reliable D call. Trimming took off 2 bases at V and 1 base at J, with 5 bases between the two ends. Germline V lookup: CDR1 SGHTA, CDR2 FQGNSA. The CDR3 contains 13 residues. The CDR3 reads CASSLQRNTEAFF. In nucleotides, the CDR3 is TGTGCCAGCAGCTTACAGAGGAACACTGAAGCTTTCTTT.

The rearrangement joins TRBV7-9 to TRBJ1-2; the D is unclear. This CDR3 is 18 amino acids long. Deletions cut 1 base from V and 0 bases from J, with 18 bases between. Germline CDR1 and CDR2: SEHNR and FQNEAQ (reference sequence). CDR3 amino acids: CASSLVGLAASSNYGYTF. The DNA for the CDR3 is TGTGCCAGCAGCTTAGTTGGGCTGGCCGCATCTTCTAACTATGGCTACACCTTC.

This chain connects TRBV27 to TRBJ1-1; a possible D gene is TRBD1 (5 bases). V dropped 4 bases and J dropped 2 bases, with 17 bases sitting between them. Per germline, CDR1 MNHEY and CDR2 SMNVEV (reference sequence). The CDR3 is 16 residues long. The CDR3 loop is CASSSPRGEKNTEAFF. For the CDR3, the DNA is TGTGCCAGCAGTTCACCGCGGGGGGAGAAAAACACTGAAGCTTTCTTT.

The chain has TRBV9 and TRBJ1-4; D remains ambiguous. The CDR3 runs to 15 residues. Germline lookup yields CDR1 SGDLS and CDR2 YYNGEE. Trimming cost V 0 bases and J 0 bases, with 6 bases left between them. CDR3 protein: CASSVGIATNEKLFF. CDR3 in DNA: TGTGCCAGCAGCGTAGGGATCGCAACTAATGAAAAACTGTTTTTT.

The chain has TRBV5-4 and TRBJ2-3; 10 positions agree with TRBD2. The CDR3 covers 15 residues. The trim removed 2 bases at V and 2 bases at J, leaving 2 bases unmatched. Germline loops: CDR1 SGHNT, CDR2 YYREEE (reference sequence). CDR3 region: CASSFTSGNTDTQYF. In DNA form, the CDR3 reads TGTGCCAGCAGCTTTACTAGCGGGAACACAGATACGCAGTATTTT.

This chain uses TRBV4-1 with TRBJ2-5; 7 positions agree with TRBD1. TRBJ2-7 explains the end of the DNA better; the J call may be wrong. Germline values: CDR1 MGHRA, CDR2 YSYEKL. The CDR3 runs 14 residues. The CDR3 reads CASRRQGRSYEQYF. The CDR3 bases are TGCGCCAGCAGGAGACAGGGTAGGTCCTACGAGCAGTACTTC.

The chain couples TRBV25-1 to TRBJ2-2; the D is unclear. CDR3 length equals 14 residues. The V gene lost 3 bases and the J gene lost 2 bases, with 7 bases spanning the gap. CDR1 is MGHDK, CDR2 SYGVNS, per germline. CDR3 loop: CASSDSRNTGELFF. The CDR3 DNA reads TGTGCCAGCAGTGATTCCAGAAACACCGGGGAGCTGTTTTTT.

The CDR3 spells CASKGTVTANYGYTF. CDR3 DNA sequence: TGCGCCAGCAAGGGTACAGTAACAGCTAACTATGGCTACACCTTC. The gene calls are TRBV5-1 and TRBJ1-2; D uncertain. The CDR3 has 15 amino acids. With 6 bases removed from V and 0 bases from J, the gap between germline ends came to 15 bases. Germline CDR1 reads SGHRS; CDR2 reads YFSETQ.

This chain joins TRBV5-6 and TRBJ1-1, with D uncertain. There are 15 residues in the CDR3. Germline loops: CDR1 SGHDT, CDR2 YYEEEE. Trimming removed 0 bases from V and 3 bases from J, with 12 bases in between. CDR3 coding DNA: TGTGCCAGCAGCTTGGGGGTTTGGGAGGACACTGAAGCTTTCTTT. Translation gives CASSLGVWEDTEAFF. Together with reference TRBV5-6 and TRBJ1-1, the CDR3 gives the full variable domain: DAGVTQSPTHLIKTRGQQVTLRCSPKSGHDTVSWYQQALGQGPQFIFQYYEEEERQRGNFPDRFSGHQFPNYSSELNVNALLLGDSALYLCASSLGVWEDTEAFFGQGTRLTVV.

J is TRBJ2-3 and V is TRBV6-4; 10 bases match TRBD2. This CDR3 region has 15 residues. V shed 5 bases and J 4 bases; nucleotides not matched to a gene: 6. In germline, CDR1 is MRHNA, CDR2 SNTAGT. CDR3 amino acids: CASSPSGGAADTQYF. DNA of the CDR3: TGTGCCAGCAGTCCGAGCGGGGGGGCCGCAGATACGCAGTATTTT.

This clone has just one count. The V and J genes are TRBV6-5 and TRBJ2-4; D gene uncertain. CDR3 size: 12 residues. Germline CDR1 is MNHEY and CDR2 is SVGAGI. Trimming removed 7 bases from V and 12 bases from J, with 16 bases in between. The CDR3 bases are TGTGCCAGCACCACTTTGGGGAACCGTCAGTACTTC. Translated: CASTTLGNRQYF.

This chain connects TRBV7-9 to TRBJ1-2, with D hard to call. Germline CDR1 reads SEHNR; CDR2 reads FQNEAQ (reference sequence). CDR3 length: 15 residues. The V end lost 3 bases, the J end lost 4 bases, and 15 bases lay between the germline ends. The CDR3 sequence is CASSFPIFSGYGYTF. Written as DNA, the CDR3 is TGTGCCAGCAGCTTTCCTATTTTTTCAGGCTATGGCTACACCTTC.

The chain couples TRBV5-1 to TRBJ1-2; 12 bases are a match to TRBD1. The CDR3 runs 14 residues. Germline V CDR1 and CDR2: SGHRS, YFSETQ. V gave up 4 bases and J gave up 8 bases; unmatched junction bases: 6. CDR3 in DNA: TGCGCCAGCAGCGGGGACAGGGGGCAACAAGGCTACACCTTC. The encoded protein is CASSGDRGQQGYTF.

The genes are TRBV23-1 and TRBJ1-2, with D perhaps matching TRBD1 (5 bases). TRBV23-1 is recorded as an ORF, its role being uncertain. The V end was cut by 1 base, the J end by 2 bases, with 14 bases between. The CDR3 spans 16 residues. The CDR3 coding sequence is TGCGCCAGCAGTCAATTAGCAGACAGCAAAAACTATGGCTACACCTTC. Its protein product is CASSQLADSKNYGYTF.